The clone carrying this TCR beta chain was recorded a few times. Its antigen is not identified. Diagnoses rested on clinical symptoms, serum thyroxine and TRAb, thyroid ultrasound and orbital computed tomography. These data come from a study of T cells in Graves' hyperthyroidism and ophthalmopathy. Overall study: Peripheral blood was acquired at first diagnosis, ahead of any therapy whatsoever. Study conclusions and caveats: Ophthalmopathy prediction by the model preceded onset by a median about 6 months.

TCR beta CDR3 sequences were amplified from RNA transcripts. A first-round RT-PCR of the TCR CDR3 used the HTBI primer set. TCRdb itself ran the multiplex PCR reads through MiXCR, one entry per CDR3 protein. The sample yields around 400,000 distinct CDR3 sequences, 13% seen once. The CDR3 loop spans 15 amino acids. Germline assignment: CDR1 LNHDA and CDR2 SQIVND (reference sequence). V was clipped by 7 bases and J by 0 bases, with 15 bases between them. The TCR was taken from a woman aged 18-29 years with Graves' hyperthyroidism. The sequencing sample was made of blood. V is TRBV19 and J is TRBJ1-1, with D possibly being TRBD1 (5 bases). CDR3 residues: CASNMRGLMNTEAFF. The CDR3 nucleotides read TGTGCCAGTAATATGAGGGGTCTTATGAACACTGAAGCTTTCTTT.